This entry lists 10 T cell receptor beta chains sequenced from one sample in a study of blood T cell repertoires in COVID-19 (dated by TCRdb to 2020 to 2021). Library creation used the immunoSEQ multiplex PCR assay. Sourced from immuneACCESS, this table was stored by TCRdb with only in-frame sequences that have V and J called. A share of the clones is absent; for the studies checked, an unresolved V gene accounts for under half, and the remainder has no known explanation. The table for this sample lists about 68,000 clones; less than 90% of them were counted only once. The ten most abundant clones make up 7.5% to 9% of the sample. What was sequenced was peripheral blood. All receptors derive from a man between 50 and 59 years old with active COVID-19.

In this sample, this clone turned up a few times. The chain recombines TRBV18 with TRBJ1-6; 7 bases are shared with TRBD1. V shed 2 bases and J 5 bases; nucleotides not matched to a gene: 3. This CDR3 is 15 amino acids long. Germline loops: CDR1 KGHSH, CDR2 LQKENI. CDR3 sequence: CASSPKGTDNSPLHF. The DNA for the CDR3 is TGTGCCAGCTCACCAAAAGGGACAGATAATTCACCCCTCCACTTT.

V and J are TRBV4-3 and TRBJ1-2; TRBD1 matches 9 bases. The CDR3 consists of 16 residues. From germline, CDR1 is LGHNA and CDR2 YSLEER. With V trimmed by 0 bases and J by 4 bases, 6 bases remained unmatched. The CDR3 sequence is CASSQEGTGRGYGYTF. As DNA, the CDR3 is TGCGCCAGCAGCCAAGAGGGGACAGGGAGAGGCTATGGCTACACCTTC.

This clone was picked up one time. The rearrangement uses TRBV7-9 and TRBJ2-2; D unresolved. This CDR3 is 15 amino acids long. CDR1 and CDR2 (germline): SEHNR, FQNEAQ (reference sequence). V was clipped by 1 base and J by 1 base, with 7 bases between them. The CDR3 nucleotides read TGTGCCAGCAGCTTAGACAAGAAGAACACCGGGGAGCTGTTTTTT. Translating gives CASSLDKKNTGELFF.

The table lists this clone with a count of one. The chain combines TRBV5-4 with TRBJ2-1; TRBD2 aligns across 9 bases. The V gene's germline CDR1 is SGHNT and CDR2 YYREEE (reference sequence). This CDR3 is built from 14 residues. J was trimmed by 8 bases and V by 3 bases; bases with no gene match: 6. The DNA for the CDR3 is TGTGCCAGCAGCTCACTAGAGCGGGGGGATGAGCAGTTCTTC. It translates to CASSSLERGDEQFF.

The rearrangement links TRBV7-6 to TRBJ2-5; TRBD1 agrees at 8 bases. The junction had 12 bases not matched to a gene; V was cut back by 4 bases and J by 5 bases. The CDR3 is 16 residues long. Germline CDR1 reads SGHVS; CDR2 reads FNYEAQ. CDR3: CASSSSPAGGHETQYF. CDR3 bases: TGTGCCAGCAGCTCATCCCCGGCAGGGGGCCACGAGACCCAGTACTTC.

The V and J genes are TRBV14 and TRBJ1-1; D remains ambiguous. Per the germline V gene, CDR1 is SGHDN and CDR2 is FVKESK. Trimming took 5 bases from V and 4 from J, leaving 11 bases between them. The CDR3 is 13 amino acids. The CDR3 bases are TGTGCCAGCAGCTTATATAGCGCCACTGAAGCTTTCTTT. Translated, it gives CASSLYSATEAFF.

The V and J genes are TRBV5-4 and TRBJ2-5, with 8 bases lining up with TRBD2. V lost 0 bases and J lost 4; bases outside the gene matches: 2. Germline CDR1 SGHNT, CDR2 YYREEE (reference sequence). This CDR3 has 14 amino acids. The CDR3 is CASSLGLASETQYF. In DNA form, the CDR3 reads TGTGCCAGCAGCTTGGGACTAGCGTCAGAGACCCAGTACTTC.

The chain recombines TRBV12-3 or TRBV12-4 with TRBJ2-1; 11 positions match TRBD2. The CDR3 runs to 13 residues. J was trimmed by 15 bases and V by 6 bases; bases with no gene match: 10. In DNA, the CDR3 is TGTGCCAGCAGGACTAGCGGGACTTCGTTTGGGTTCTTC. Translated, it gives CASRTSGTSFGFF.

The V call is TRBV6-5, the J call TRBJ1-1; TRBD1 aligns across 8 bases. Trimming removed 2 bases from V and 11 bases from J; junction bases left unmatched: 7. The V gene's germline CDR1 is MNHEY and CDR2 SVGAGI. The length of the CDR3 is 13 residues. The DNA of the CDR3 is TGTGCCAGCAGTTACCTGGACAGGGCGAGGGCTTTCTTT. Its protein product is CASSYLDRARAFF.

The chain uses TRBV5-6 and TRBJ2-5, with D possibly being TRBD2 (7 bases). V was shortened by 3 bases and J by 5 bases, with 17 bases between the two germline ends. The germline V gene has CDR1 SGHDT and CDR2 YYEEEE. The CDR3 runs to 15 residues. CDR3 sequence reads: CASSSVAGGRETQYF. CDR3 DNA sequence: TGTGCCAGCAGCTCTGTGGCCGGGGGGCGGGAGACCCAGTACTTC.